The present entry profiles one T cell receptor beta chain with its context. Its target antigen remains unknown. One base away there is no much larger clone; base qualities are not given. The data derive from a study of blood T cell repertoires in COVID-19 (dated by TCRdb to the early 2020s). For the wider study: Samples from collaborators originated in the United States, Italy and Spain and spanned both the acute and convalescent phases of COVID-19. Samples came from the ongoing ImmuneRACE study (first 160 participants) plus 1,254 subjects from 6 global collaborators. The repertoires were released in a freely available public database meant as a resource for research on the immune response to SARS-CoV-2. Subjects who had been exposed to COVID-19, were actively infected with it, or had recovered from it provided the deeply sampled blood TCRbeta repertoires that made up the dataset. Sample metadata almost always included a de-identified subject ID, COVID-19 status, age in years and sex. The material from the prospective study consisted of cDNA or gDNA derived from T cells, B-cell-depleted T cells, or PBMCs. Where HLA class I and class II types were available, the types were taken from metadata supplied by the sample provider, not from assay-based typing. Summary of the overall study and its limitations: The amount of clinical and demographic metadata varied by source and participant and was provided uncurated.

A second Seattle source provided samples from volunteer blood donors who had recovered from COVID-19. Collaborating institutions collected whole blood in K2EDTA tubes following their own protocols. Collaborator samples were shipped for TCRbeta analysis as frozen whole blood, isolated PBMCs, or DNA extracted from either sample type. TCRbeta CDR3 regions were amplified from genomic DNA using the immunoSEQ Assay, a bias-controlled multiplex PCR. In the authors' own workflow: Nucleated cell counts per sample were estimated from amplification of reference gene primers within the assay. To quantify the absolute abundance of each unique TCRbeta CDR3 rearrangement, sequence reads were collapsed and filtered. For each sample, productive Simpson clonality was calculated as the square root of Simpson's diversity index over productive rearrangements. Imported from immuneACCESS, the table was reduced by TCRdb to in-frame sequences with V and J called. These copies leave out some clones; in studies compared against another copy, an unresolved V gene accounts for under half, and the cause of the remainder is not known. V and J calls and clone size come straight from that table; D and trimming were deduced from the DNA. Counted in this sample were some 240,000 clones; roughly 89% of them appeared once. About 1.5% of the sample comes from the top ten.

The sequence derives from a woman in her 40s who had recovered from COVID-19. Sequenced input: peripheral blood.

The bases read TGTGCCAGCAGCGTTAATAGACAGACTGAAGCTTTCTTT. This gives the protein CASSVNRQTEAFF. Rearrangement joined TRBV5-5 to TRBJ1-1, and the D gene may be TRBD1, 5 bases matching. The germline V gene (reference sequence) specifies SGHKS as CDR1 and YYEKEE as CDR2. Trimming at the junction amounts to 4 bases on V and 5 bases on J, and the germline ends lie 12 bases apart. From its cysteine to its phenylalanine, the CDR3 spans 13 amino acids. The CDR3 DNA has 39 bases and is translated from base 1.